This T cell receptor beta chain was obtained from a study of T cell responses to AZD1222 COVID-19 vaccine. Here immunoSEQ multiplex PCR was the method, and the copy in TCRdb shows in-frame clones only, minus some. The table lists 100,000 or so clones, 87% of them singletons, with less than 15% in the top ten. Study results and limitations: It was only after the peak T cell response that any repertoires were sampled.

In the case of this clone: Its specificity is unknown.

V was cut by 5 bases and J by 13 bases, with 15 bases left in between. The germline gives CDR1 MNHEY, CDR2 SMNVEV (reference sequence). The CDR3 loop spans 12 amino acids. The sequence derives from an adult in good health. This specimen was peripheral blood, taken on day 0 of AZD1222 vaccination. The chain recombines TRBV27 with TRBJ2-4; D is unresolved. The CDR3 loop is CASSPQPPLQYF. The DNA for the CDR3 is TGTGCCAGCAGTCCGCAGCCCCCCCTCCAGTACTTC.